The text below deals with one T cell receptor beta chain. The target antigen is unknown. These data originate in a study of shared clonotypes between healthy human individuals. Findings and limits, study-wide: The genetic and exposure-history diversity represented was limited by few donors. Across subsets, estimated richness was generally greater for naive than for memory populations.

The assay was immunoSEQ multiplex PCR, and TCRdb's table has in-frame clones only and misses some. The table records roughly 680,000 clones, 55% to 80% of them present only once. V was clipped by 5 bases and J by 3 bases; unmatched bases: 7. Germline-derived CDR1 and CDR2 are SNHLY and FYNNEI. The CDR3 runs 15 residues. Sequenced material: memory CD4+ T cells sorted from blood. As to subset: CD45RA-negative fraction. The receptor's source is a woman aged 30 to 39 in good health. The rearrangement joins TRBV2 to TRBJ1-5; 7 bases fit TRBD1. The CDR3 nucleotides are TGTGCCAGCAGTACCCTCGACAGGGACAATCAGCCCCAGCATTTT. Protein: CASSTLDRDNQPQHF.